This is a list of T cell receptor beta chains from one sample in a study of T cells in Graves' hyperthyroidism and ophthalmopathy. MiXCR, run by TCRdb on the multiplex PCR reads, gives a single entry per CDR3 protein. The table records around 700,000 distinct CDR3 sequences, roughly a sixth of them present only once. The sample comprised blood. The receptors here all came from a woman in her fifties or sixties with Graves' hyperthyroidism that later progressed to Graves' ophthalmopathy. Each CDR3 is given with its conserved first and last residue. A D gene is named only where the DNA matches it firmly. Some rows have no size entry. The others give once, few or many, or a class for an expanded clone.

D,J,size,V,CDR3,DNA
.,TRBJ1-5,many,TRBV18,CASSPSHRAQPQHF,TGTGCCAGCTCACCCTCACACAGGGCTCAGCCCCAGCATTTT
.,TRBJ2-7,many,TRBV5-1,CASSLANSYEQYF,TGCGCCAGCAGCTTAGCAAACTCCTACGAGCAGTACTTC
TRBD1,TRBJ2-7,.,TRBV6-2/TRBV6-3,CASTGGPGSYEEYF,TGTGCCAGTACAGGGGGGCCGGGATCTTACGAGGAGTACTTC
TRBD2,TRBJ2-3,many,TRBV27,CASSFGPGGPPDTQYF,TGTGCCAGCAGTTTTGGTCCGGGGGGGCCGCCAGATACGCAGTATTTT
TRBD2,TRBJ2-1,.,TRBV10-1,CASSASGGQMLDEQFF,TGCGCCAGCAGTGCTAGCGGGGGGCAAATGTTGGATGAGCAGTTCTTC
.,TRBJ1-1,many,TRBV11-3,CASSLDRGPEAFF,TGTGCCAGCAGCTTAGATCGGGGACCTGAAGCTTTCTTT
.,TRBJ1-2,few,TRBV6-1,CASSGLRMSYDYTF,TGTGCCAGCAGTGGCCTCCGAATGTCCTATGACTACACCTTC
.,TRBJ1-1,many,TRBV5-1,CASSLGPGTNTEAFF,TGCGCCAGCAGCTTGGGTCCAGGAACGAACACTGAAGCTTTCTTT
.,TRBJ2-7,.,TRBV5-1,CASSSLPTYEQYF,TGCGCCAGCAGCTCCCTGCCAACCTACGAGCAGTACTTC
.,TRBJ1-6,few,TRBV10-3,CAISESSLRGANNSPLHF,TGTGCCATCAGTGAGTCGAGCCTTAGGGGCGCGAACAATTCACCCCTCCACTTT
.,TRBJ1-1,many,TRBV20-1,CSARPVNTEAFF,TGCAGTGCTAGACCCGTGAACACTGAAGCTTTCTTT
TRBD2,TRBJ2-5,few,TRBV4-1,CASSQEVAGGNQETQYF,TGCGCCAGCAGCCAAGAAGTTGCCGGGGGGAATCAAGAGACCCAGTACTTC
TRBD1,TRBJ1-6,many,TRBV5-1,CASSPGTGSYSPLHF,TGCGCCAGCAGCCCGGGGACAGGGTCGTATTCACCCCTCCACTTT
.,TRBJ2-2,few,TRBV28,CASIRENTGELFF,TGTGCCAGCATTAGGGAAAACACCGGGGAGCTGTTTTTT
.,TRBJ2-1,.,TRBV9,CASSVLTEGDEQFF,TGTGCCAGCAGCGTATTAACGGAAGGCGATGAGCAGTTCTTC
TRBD2,TRBJ2-1,.,TRBV2,CASTTSGKNEQFF,TGTGCCAGCACGACTAGCGGAAAGAATGAGCAGTTCTTC
.,TRBJ1-1,.,TRBV12-3/TRBV12-4,CASSLALVGGEAFF,TGTGCCAGCAGTTTAGCGCTAGTGGGGGGTGAAGCTTTCTTT
.,TRBJ2-7,many,TRBV7-9,CASSFLQGYEQYF,TGTGCCAGCAGCTTTCTACAGGGCTACGAGCAGTACTTC
.,TRBJ1-2,.,TRBV6-1,CASSALGTNYGYTF,TGTGCCAGCAGTGCCCTCGGGACTAACTATGGCTACACCTTC
.,TRBJ1-2,once,TRBV6-1,CASSPISGIANYGYTF,TGTGCCAGCAGTCCAATCTCAGGGATAGCTAACTATGGCTACACCTTC
TRBD2,TRBJ2-3,.,TRBV27,CASTSMWGGTDTQYF,TGTGCCAGCACCTCTATGTGGGGAGGGACAGATACGCAGTATTTT
.,TRBJ1-2,many,TRBV20-1,CSARDFTDVDYGYTF,TGCAGTGCTAGAGATTTCACGGACGTCGACTATGGCTACACCTTC
.,TRBJ1-5,.,TRBV19,CASSIARGRRQPQHF,TGTGCCAGTAGTATAGCGCGGGGGCGCCGTCAGCCCCAGCATTTT
TRBD2,TRBJ2-2,many,TRBV5-1,CASSSAGDRAGELFF,TGCGCCAGCAGTTCAGCGGGAGACCGGGCCGGGGAGCTGTTTTTT